Described below is a single T cell receptor beta chain sequence and its context. Its antigen is currently unknown. The data derive from a study of chemoradiotherapy in HPV16-positive cancers. Across the study: Functional T-cell assays on a couple of HPV16-positive patients' cells defined candidate HPV-specific clones and common TCR motifs.

V was pared by 3 bases and J by 5 bases, with 11 bases between. CDR3 length: 13 residues. CDR1 and CDR2 from the germline V gene are SGHTA and FQGNSA. Study-level findings and limits: Non-HPV-specific T cells did not expand in tumors during treatment, whereas candidate HPV-specific clones and E7-related motifs did.

Only in-frame clones appear in the TCRdb table, and some are missing; sequencing was by immunoSEQ multiplex PCR. The table lists over 7,000 clones, approximately 80% of them singletons, with under 2.5% in the top ten. The biological material was taken from a patient who underwent chemoradiotherapy. This chain connects TRBV7-2 to TRBJ2-7; TRBD1 might be the D (5 bases). The clonotype comes from a human donor with HPV-associated anogenital cancer. The CDR3 spells CASSFRKGDEQYF. The CDR3 nucleotides are TGTGCCAGCAGCTTCAGGAAAGGGGACGAGCAGTACTTC.